The 21 T cell receptor beta chains in this list originate from one sample, sequenced in a study of blood T cell repertoires in COVID-19 (dated by TCRdb to the early 2020s). Library construction relied on the immunoSEQ multiplex PCR assay. TCRdb retrieved this table from immuneACCESS and kept in-frame rearrangements only. Not all clones are present; in checked studies, unresolved V genes account for under half, and no reason is known for the remainder. This sample gives fewer than 85,000 clones in total; 75% to 85% of them show up just once. The ten most abundant clones make up about 6% of the sample. Sample: peripheral blood. These receptors were obtained from a woman aged 55-70 years with acute or convalescent COVID-19.

V is TRBV5-6 and J is TRBJ1-1; 7 positions match TRBD1. The CDR3 sequence is 15 residues long. Germline values: CDR1 SGHDT, CDR2 YYEEEE. V lost 3 bases, J lost 2 bases, and 7 bases stayed unmatched. As DNA, the CDR3 is TGTGCCAGCAGCTCATGGGACAGACAAAACACTGAAGCTTTCTTT. This sequence encodes CASSSWDRQNTEAFF.

The chain recombines TRBV5-1 with TRBJ1-1, with 8 bases aligning to TRBD1. The trim removed 2 bases at V and 1 base at J, leaving 4 bases unmatched. Germline lookup yields CDR1 SGHRS and CDR2 YFSETQ. CDR3 length equals 15 residues. CDR3 in DNA: TGCGCCAGCAGCTTCCACAGGGGGGAGAACACTGAAGCTTTCTTT. Its protein product is CASSFHRGENTEAFF.

The chain links TRBV19 to TRBJ1-2; D gene ambiguous. Germline V lookup: CDR1 LNHDA, CDR2 SQIVND (reference sequence). The CDR3 loop spans 14 amino acids. V was trimmed by 5 bases and J by 6 bases, leaving 16 bases between them. CDR3 protein: CASSDIQIQHGYTF. As DNA, the CDR3 is TGTGCCAGTAGTGACATCCAAATACAACATGGCTACACCTTC.

The rearrangement uses TRBV4-2 and TRBJ2-5, with 8 positions matching TRBD1. The CDR3 runs 17 residues. With 8 bases clipped from V and 3 bases from J, the junction kept 17 bases outside the gene matches. Germline assignment: CDR1 LGHNA and CDR2 YNFKEQ. The CDR3, as DNA: TGTGCCAGCGGCACGACCAGGGGGCGCCCCCTGGAAGAGACCCAGTACTTC. Its protein is CASGTTRGRPLEETQYF.

The V gene is TRBV6-1, the J gene TRBJ2-2, with a possible D match to TRBD1 (5 bases). The CDR3 sequence is 15 residues long. Trimming removed 1 base from V and 3 bases from J, with 9 bases in between. Germline CDR1 and CDR2: MNHNS and SASEGT. DNA for the CDR3: TGTGCCAGCAGTGAAGGGGGCGCGGACACCGGGGAGCTGTTTTTT. It yields the protein CASSEGGADTGELFF.

The chain has TRBV6-5 and TRBJ1-4; D unclear. The CDR3 loop spans 14 amino acids. The V gene's germline CDR1 is MNHEY and CDR2 SVGAGI. Trimming left V 6 bases short and J 3 bases short, with 11 bases between. CDR3 amino acids: CASRDEVANEKLFF. The CDR3 DNA is TGTGCCAGCAGGGATGAGGTGGCTAATGAAAAACTGTTTTTT.

This clone has a handful of counts. The chain is built from TRBV19 and TRBJ1-3; a weak D match, TRBD1 (5 bases). V was shortened by 6 bases and J by 0 bases, with 18 bases between the two germline ends. Germline assignment: CDR1 LNHDA and CDR2 SQIVND (reference sequence). There are 17 residues in the CDR3. The CDR3 spells CASRPVWGAGSGNTIYF. In DNA, the CDR3 is TGTGCCAGTAGGCCTGTATGGGGCGCCGGCTCTGGAAACACCATATATTTT.

There are a few counts of this clone. V usage is TRBV5-3 and J usage is TRBJ1-4, with D unresolved. TRBV5-3 has ORF status, its function being uncertain. Trimming left V 1 base short and J 4 bases short, with 8 bases between. The CDR3 is 14 amino acids. CDR3 nucleotides: TGTGCCAGAAGCTTGCGTAGATGTAATGAAAAACTGTTTTTT. Translated: CARSLRRCNEKLFF.

V and J are TRBV7-8 and TRBJ2-2, with 7 nucleotides matching TRBD1. The germline V gene encodes CDR1 SGHVS and CDR2 FQNEAQ. The CDR3 has 16 residues. V dropped 0 bases and J dropped 1; count of bases not matched to a gene: 2. The CDR3 is CASSLAGTVNTGELFF. The CDR3 coding sequence is TGTGCCAGCAGCTTAGCGGGGACAGTGAACACCGGGGAGCTGTTTTTT. The full variable domain, its missing parts supplied by reference TRBV7-8 and TRBJ2-2, is GAGVSQSPRYKVAKRGQDVALRCDPISGHVSLFWYQQALGQGPEFLTYFQNEAQLDKSGLPSDRFFAERPEGSVSTLKIQRTQQEDSAVYLCASSLAGTVNTGELFFGEGSRLTVL.

This rearrangement joins TRBV7-9 to TRBJ1-1; 8 bases map to TRBD1. Germline CDR1 reads SEHNR; CDR2 reads FQNEAQ (reference sequence). This CDR3 spans 14 amino acids. The trim removed 1 base at V and 3 bases at J, leaving 1 base unmatched. CDR3 region: CASSLGTGHTEAFF. As DNA, the CDR3 is TGTGCCAGCAGCTTAGGGACAGGGCACACTGAAGCTTTCTTT.

The chain recombines TRBV27 with TRBJ1-2, with 9 bases fitting TRBD1. Germline lookup yields CDR1 MNHEY and CDR2 SMNVEV (reference sequence). V was pared by 4 bases and J by 5 bases, with 8 bases of the junction left unmatched. The CDR3 consists of 15 residues. Here the CDR3 DNA reads TGTGCCAGCAGTTCCCGACAGGGGGAGCATTATGGCTACACCTTC. The encoded protein is CASSSRQGEHYGYTF.

The V and J genes are TRBV19 and TRBJ1-2, with D uncertain. This CDR3 has 12 residues. Germline-derived CDR1 and CDR2 are LNHDA and SQIVND (reference sequence). V was clipped by 5 bases and J by 5 bases, with 9 bases between them. As DNA, the CDR3 is TGTGCCAGTAGTGAAGCCCGATATGGCTACACCTTC. Protein: CASSEARYGYTF.

CDR3 residues: CASSGTGAGNTIYF. DNA of the CDR3: TGCGCCAGCTCCGGGACAGGGGCTGGAAACACCATATATTTT. This sequence joins TRBV5-1 and TRBJ1-3; TRBD1 matches 10 bases. The CDR3 runs 14 residues. J was trimmed by 2 bases and V by 7 bases; bases with no gene match: 3. CDR1 and CDR2 from the germline V gene are SGHRS and YFSETQ.

The V and J genes are TRBV19 and TRBJ2-1, with 8 bases fitting TRBD2. This CDR3 is built from 17 residues. J lost 0 bases, V lost 6 bases, and 10 bases had no gene match. The V gene's germline CDR1 is LNHDA and CDR2 SQIVND (reference sequence). For the CDR3, the DNA is TGTGCCAGTAGGGCGAGCGGGGGCTGGAGCTCCTACAATGAGCAGTTCTTC. Translating gives CASRASGGWSSYNEQFF.

The CDR3 is CSVERPGGSGELFF. CDR3 DNA sequence: TGCAGCGTTGAACGCCCGGGTGGGAGCGGGGAGCTGTTTTTT. The J gene is TRBJ2-2, the V gene TRBV29-1, with a possible D match to TRBD2 (5 bases). Deletions cut 2 bases from V and 7 bases from J, with 14 bases between. Germline V gene lookup returns CDR1 SQVTM and CDR2 ANQGSEA. The CDR3 totals 14 residues.

The chain recombines TRBV24-1 with TRBJ2-2, with 9 bases aligning to TRBD1. CDR3 size: 18 residues. CDR1 KGHDR and CDR2 SFDVKD come from the germline V gene. V was clipped by 5 bases and J by 3 bases; unmatched bases: 12. The DNA of the CDR3 is TGTGCCACCAGTGGCCTACCGGGACAGGGTAGTTACACCGGGGAGCTGTTTTTT. It specifies CATSGLPGQGSYTGELFF.

The V gene is TRBV2, the J gene TRBJ1-3, with D tentatively TRBD1 (6 bases). CDR3 length: 16 residues. V was pared by 3 bases and J by 5 bases, with 17 bases between. Germline CDR1 reads SNHLY; CDR2 reads FYNNEI. Here the CDR3 DNA reads TGTGCCAGCAGTGAGCGGGCAGGGGCAGAGAGAAACACCATATATTTT. It encodes CASSERAGAERNTIYF.

J is TRBJ2-2 and V is TRBV7-6; D is uncertain. Germline CDR1 SGHVS, CDR2 FNYEAQ. The CDR3 covers 14 residues. V was shortened by 5 bases and J by 0 bases, with 7 bases between the two germline ends. This chain's CDR3 is CASSQFANTGELFF. The DNA for the CDR3 is TGTGCCAGCAGCCAGTTCGCGAACACCGGGGAGCTGTTTTTT.

This clone was picked up one time. The V call is TRBV30, the J call TRBJ2-3; tentatively, D is TRBD1 (6 bases). Germline CDR1 and CDR2: GTSNPN and SVGIG (reference sequence). V dropped 2 bases and J dropped 1 base, with 13 bases sitting between them. CDR3 size: 15 residues. CDR3 sequence reads: CAWSTGYTGTDTQYF. The CDR3 DNA reads TGTGCCTGGAGTACAGGGTATACGGGCACAGATACGCAGTATTTT.

The DNA of the CDR3 is TGTGCCAGCAGTCGATTGACAGGGGCGGGGGAGCAGTTCTTC. Protein: CASSRLTGAGEQFF. The chain joins TRBV27 to TRBJ2-1, with 8 bases identical to TRBD1. Germline V gene sequence: CDR1 MNHEY, CDR2 SMNVEV (reference sequence). The CDR3 covers 14 residues. V shed 5 bases and J 10 bases; nucleotides not matched to a gene: 10.

The chain combines TRBV2 with TRBJ1-1, with D maybe TRBD1 (5 bases). The CDR3 spans 14 residues. Germline V gene lookup returns CDR1 SNHLY and CDR2 FYNNEI. V was cut by 3 bases and J by 3 bases, with 11 bases left in between. The CDR3 DNA follows: TGTGCCAGCAGTGAGTGGGGCTCTCACACTGAAGCTTTCTTT. Its protein is CASSEWGSHTEAFF. The full variable domain, rest sourced from reference TRBV2 and TRBJ1-1, is EPEVTQTPSHQVTQMGQEVILRCVPISNHLYFYWYRQILGQKVEFLVSFYNNEISEKSEIFDDQFSVERPDGSNFTLKIRSTKLEDSAMYFCASSEWGSHTEAFFGQGTRLTVV.